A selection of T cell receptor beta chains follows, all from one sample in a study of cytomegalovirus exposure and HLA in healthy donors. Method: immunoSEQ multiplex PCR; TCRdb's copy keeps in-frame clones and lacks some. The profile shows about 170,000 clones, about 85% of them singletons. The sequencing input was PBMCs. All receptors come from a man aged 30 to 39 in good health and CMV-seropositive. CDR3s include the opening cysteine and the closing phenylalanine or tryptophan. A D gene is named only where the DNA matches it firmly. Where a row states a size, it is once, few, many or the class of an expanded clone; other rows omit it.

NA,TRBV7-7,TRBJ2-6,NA,TGTGCTAGCAGCTTAGGAGGGGGAGCTGGGGCCAACGTCCTGACTTTC,CASSLGGGAGANVLTF
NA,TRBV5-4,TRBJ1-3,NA,TGTGCCAGCAGCTCAAAGCAGGGCCCTGGAAACACCATATATTTT,CASSSKQGPGNTIYF
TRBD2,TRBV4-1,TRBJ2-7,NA,TGCGCCAGCAGCCAAGCGGTAGCGGGAATCCCCTACGAGCAGTACTTC,CASSQAVAGIPYEQYF
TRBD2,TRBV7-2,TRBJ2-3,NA,TGTGCCAGCAGCCGAGGACTAGCGGGAGTTCGAGCTAGCACAGATACGCAGTATTTT,CASSRGLAGVRASTDTQYF
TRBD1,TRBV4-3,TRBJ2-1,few,TGCGCCAGCAGCCACCCCGGGACAGGATACAATGAGCAGTTCTTC,CASSHPGTGYNEQFF
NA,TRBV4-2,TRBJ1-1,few,TGTGCCAGCACCAGGGGTGGCACTGAAGCTTTCTTT,CASTRGGTEAFF
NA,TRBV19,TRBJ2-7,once,TGTGCCAGTAGTATAGAAGGGGTAGGGGCCGCCGGCGAGCAGTACTTC,CASSIEGVGAAGEQYF
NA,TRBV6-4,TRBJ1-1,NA,TGTGCCAGCAGACAGGGTCTCAACACTGAAGCTTTCTTT,CASRQGLNTEAFF
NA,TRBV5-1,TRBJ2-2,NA,TGCGCCAGCAGCAGCGCTCTAGCGATCGGGGAGCTGTTTTTT,CASSSALAIGELFF
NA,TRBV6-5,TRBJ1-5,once,TGTGCCAGCAGTTACGAAGAGGGAATACAGCCCCAGCATTTT,CASSYEEGIQPQHF
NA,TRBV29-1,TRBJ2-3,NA,TGCAGCGTTGAGCGCGTGGCAGCCCTTTATTTGACTAGCACAGATACGCAGTATTTT,CSVERVAALYLTSTDTQYF
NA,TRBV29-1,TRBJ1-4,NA,TGCAGCGTGGTAACCAGGGGTGCCACTAATGAAAAACTGTTTTTT,CSVVTRGATNEKLFF
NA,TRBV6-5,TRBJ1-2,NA,TGTGCCAGCAGCCCCCCGGAACGGAGCTATGGCTACACCTTC,CASSPPERSYGYTF
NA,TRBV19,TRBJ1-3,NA,TGTGCCAGTAGTATAGTGGCAGTCTCTGGAAACACCATATATTTT,CASSIVAVSGNTIYF
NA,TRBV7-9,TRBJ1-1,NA,TGTGCCAGCAGTAACAGCGACAGGATCAACACTGAAGCTTTCTTT,CASSNSDRINTEAFF
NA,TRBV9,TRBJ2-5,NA,TGTGCCAGCAGCGTAGGAGGACTACCGGCGGAGACCCAGTACTTC,CASSVGGLPAETQYF
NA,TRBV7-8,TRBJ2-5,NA,TGTGCCAGCAGCTTAGACCTCTCGTTGCAGAAAGAGACCCAGTACTTC,CASSLDLSLQKETQYF
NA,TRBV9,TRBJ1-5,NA,TGTGCCAGCAGCGTTGGGGGAGGTAATCAGCCCCAGCATTTT,CASSVGGGNQPQHF
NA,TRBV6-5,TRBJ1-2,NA,TGTGCCAGCAGCTACGAAGGTGGGAGCGGTAACTATGGCTACACCTTC,CASSYEGGSGNYGYTF
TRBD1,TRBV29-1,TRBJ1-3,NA,TGCAGCGTTGGGACAGGGAACTCTGGAAACACCATATATTTT,CSVGTGNSGNTIYF
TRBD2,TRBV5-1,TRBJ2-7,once,TGCGCCAGCAGCTTAGCTCCCGGGGGGGGAGGCGAGCAGTACTTC,CASSLAPGGGGEQYF
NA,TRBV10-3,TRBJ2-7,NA,TGTGCCATCGGGGGGGCTGAAACCTACGAGCAGTACTTC,CAIGGAETYEQYF
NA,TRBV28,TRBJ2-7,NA,TGTGCCAGCAGTTCGGGCGGAGGGGATCCCTACGAGCAGTACTTC,CASSSGGGDPYEQYF
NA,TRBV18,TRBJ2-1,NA,TGTGCCAGCTCACCCCGACAGTACAATGAGCAGTTCTTC,CASSPRQYNEQFF
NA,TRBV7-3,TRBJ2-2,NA,TGTGCCAGCAGCTTAACCTCGTCGAACACCGGGGAGCTGTTTTTT,CASSLTSSNTGELFF
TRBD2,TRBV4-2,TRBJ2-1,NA,TGTGCCAGCAGCCACCCGCTAGCGGGAGGGGATGTGAATGAGCAGTTCTTC,CASSHPLAGGDVNEQFF
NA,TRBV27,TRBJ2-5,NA,TGTGCCAGCAGTCCATACAGGGGGGGTGTGACCCAGTACTTC,CASSPYRGGVTQYF
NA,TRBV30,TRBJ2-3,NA,TGTGCCTGCGAACTCTCTGGGCACACAGATACGCAGTATTTT,CACELSGHTDTQYF
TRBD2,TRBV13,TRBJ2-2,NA,TGTGCCAGCAGCCCCGGGACTAGCGGGAGGGCCGGGGAGCTGTTTTTT,CASSPGTSGRAGELFF
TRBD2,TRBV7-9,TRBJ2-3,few,TGTGCCAGCAGCCCCCCGGGACTAGCGGGAGTTGGGGCGCAGTATTTT,CASSPPGLAGVGAQYF
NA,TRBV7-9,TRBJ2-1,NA,TGTGCCAGCAGTTGGAGGGAATACAATGAGCAGTTCTTC,CASSWREYNEQFF
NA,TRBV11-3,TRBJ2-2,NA,TGTGCCAGCAGCAAAGCCGCGGCCTCGAACACCGGGGAGCTGTTTTTT,CASSKAAASNTGELFF
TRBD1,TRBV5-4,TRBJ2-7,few,TGTGCCAGCAGCTTGTTCCCGACAGGGGGTTCCTACGAGCAGTACTTC,CASSLFPTGGSYEQYF
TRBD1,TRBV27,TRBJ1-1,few,TGTGCCAGCAGTTTACTCGGGACAGGGGACACTGAAGCTTTCTTT,CASSLLGTGDTEAFF
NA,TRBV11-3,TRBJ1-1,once,TGTGCCAGCAGCTTAGAAGGGGAGAACACTGAAGCTTTCTTT,CASSLEGENTEAFF
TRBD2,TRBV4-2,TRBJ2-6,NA,TGTGCCAGCAGCCGGCGGGAGTCCCCTCTCTCTGGGGCCAACGTCCTGACTTTC,CASSRRESPLSGANVLTF
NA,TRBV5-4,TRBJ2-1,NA,TGTGCCAGCAGCTTGGGAGGGAACTCCTACAATGAGCAGTTCTTC,CASSLGGNSYNEQFF
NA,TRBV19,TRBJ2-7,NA,TGTGCCAGTAGTCGGTCAAGGGGGGGGTACGAGCAGTACTTC,CASSRSRGGYEQYF
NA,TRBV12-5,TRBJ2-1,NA,TGTGCTAGTGCTAAGGACAGCCCCTCCTACAATGAGCAGTTCTTC,CASAKDSPSYNEQFF
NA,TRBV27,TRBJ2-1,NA,TGTGCCAGCAGTTTATCCCCGGGGACTGCGTGGGATGAGCAGTTCTTC,CASSLSPGTAWDEQFF
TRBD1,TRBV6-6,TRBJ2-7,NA,TGTGCCAGCAGTTACGGGACAGGTATGAGCTCCTACGAGCAGTACTTC,CASSYGTGMSSYEQYF
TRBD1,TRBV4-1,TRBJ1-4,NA,TGCGCCAGCAGTAGGACAGGGGCAACTAATGAAAAACTGTTTTTT,CASSRTGATNEKLFF
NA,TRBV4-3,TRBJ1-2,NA,TGCGCCAGCAGCCAAGAACGAGGGCTTCTAAACTATGGCTACACCTTC,CASSQERGLLNYGYTF
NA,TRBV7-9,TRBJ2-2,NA,TGTGCCAGCAGCCCGGACGGGGTCGGGGAGCTGTTTTTT,CASSPDGVGELFF
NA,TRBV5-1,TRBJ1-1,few,TGCGCCAGCAGCTTGCAGGGGAGAAACACTGAAGCTTTCTTT,CASSLQGRNTEAFF
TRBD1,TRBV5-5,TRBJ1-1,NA,TGTGCCAGCAGCCCCTCCGGAGGACAGGGGCGTGAAGCTTTCTTT,CASSPSGGQGREAFF
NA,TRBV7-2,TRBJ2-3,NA,TGTGCCAGCAGACTAGAGTCAGATACGCAGTATTTT,CASRLESDTQYF
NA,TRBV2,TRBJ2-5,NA,TGTGCCAGCAGCGGGCTAGGCGGGCAGGAGACCCAGTACTTC,CASSGLGGQETQYF